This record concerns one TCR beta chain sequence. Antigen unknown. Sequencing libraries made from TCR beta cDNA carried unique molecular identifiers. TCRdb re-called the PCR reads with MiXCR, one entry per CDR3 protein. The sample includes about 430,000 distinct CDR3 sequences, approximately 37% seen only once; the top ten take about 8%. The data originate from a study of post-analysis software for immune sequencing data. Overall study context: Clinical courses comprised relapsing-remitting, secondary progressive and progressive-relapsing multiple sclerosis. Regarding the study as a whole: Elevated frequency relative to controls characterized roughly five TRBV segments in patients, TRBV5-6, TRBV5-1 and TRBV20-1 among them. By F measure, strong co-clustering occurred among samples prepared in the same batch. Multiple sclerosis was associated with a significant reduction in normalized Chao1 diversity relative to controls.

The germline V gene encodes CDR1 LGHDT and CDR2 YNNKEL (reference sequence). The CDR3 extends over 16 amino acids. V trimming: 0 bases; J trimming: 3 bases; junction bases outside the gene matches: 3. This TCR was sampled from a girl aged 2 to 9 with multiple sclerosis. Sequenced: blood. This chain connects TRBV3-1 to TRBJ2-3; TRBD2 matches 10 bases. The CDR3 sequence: CASSQEPSGGTDTQYF. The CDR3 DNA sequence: TGTGCCAGCAGCCAAGAGCCTAGCGGGGGTACAGATACGCAGTATTTT.